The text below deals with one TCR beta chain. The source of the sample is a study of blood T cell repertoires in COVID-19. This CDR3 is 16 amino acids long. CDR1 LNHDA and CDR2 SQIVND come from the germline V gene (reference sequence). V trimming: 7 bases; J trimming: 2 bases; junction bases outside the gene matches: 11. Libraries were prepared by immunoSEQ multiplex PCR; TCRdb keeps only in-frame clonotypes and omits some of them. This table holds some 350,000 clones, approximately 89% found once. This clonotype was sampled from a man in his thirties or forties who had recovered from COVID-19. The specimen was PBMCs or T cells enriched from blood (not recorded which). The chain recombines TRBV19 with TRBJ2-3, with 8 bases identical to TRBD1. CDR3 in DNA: TGTGCCAGTACCTCGAGAGACAGGGGCCACACAGATACGCAGTATTTT. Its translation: CASTSRDRGHTDTQYF. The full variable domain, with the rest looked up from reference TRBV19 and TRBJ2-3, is DGGITQSPKYLFRKEGQNVTLSCEQNLNHDAMYWYRQDPGQGLRLIYYSQIVNDFQKGDIAEGYSVSREKKESFPLTVTSAQKNPTAFYLCASTSRDRGHTDTQYFGPGTRLTVL.